This TCR beta chain is from a study of T cells in Graves' hyperthyroidism and ophthalmopathy. Turning to the study itself: Specimen type is peripheral blood, collected at initial diagnosis prior to any treatment. Study-wide results and limits: Appearing also in blood were most of the thyroid clonotypes expanded above 0.001. Stable hyperthyroidism was told apart from ophthalmopathy by a model built on 13 V-J features.

V shed 7 bases, J shed 0 bases, and the junction held 8 bases outside the gene matches. In germline, CDR1 is SEHNR, CDR2 FQNEAQ (reference sequence). This CDR3 has 16 amino acids. From RNA transcripts, TCR beta CDR3 regions were amplified. TCR CDR3 underwent first-round RT-PCR with the HTBI primer set. TCRdb re-called the multiplex PCR reads with MiXCR, one entry per CDR3 protein. The sample shows about 500,000 distinct CDR3 sequences, about 16% of them seen only once. On this clonotype itself: Antigen unknown.

Sample: blood. This chain joins TRBV7-9 and TRBJ2-2; 7 bases are a match to TRBD1. The origin of this receptor is a woman aged 25 to 45 with Graves' ophthalmopathy. CDR3 in amino acids: CASNRGDSANTGELFF. The CDR3 DNA reads as TGTGCCAGCAACAGGGGAGACTCCGCGAACACCGGGGAGCTGTTTTTT.